The 22 T cell receptor beta chains below come from one sample, sequenced in a study of tumor and adjacent non-tumor tissue in lung cancer. The template was RNA from unsorted bulk tissue. Distant lung tissue was collected more than 3 cm away from the tumor edge. A modified ARM-PCR protocol with three rounds of nested PCR amplified TCRbeta. TCRdb reanalysed the multiplex PCR reads using MiXCR and keeps one entry per CDR3 protein. The repertoire holds approximately 53,000 distinct CDR3 sequences, with about 79% as singletons. Specimen: distant non-tumor lung tissue. The receptor source for this set is a woman aged 55-70 years with non-small cell lung cancer.

Details on this clonotype: With a much larger clone just one base away, this may be a read error. CDR3 bases: TGTGTCAGCACCCATCGGACTAGCGGGATTATAGCCAAAAACATTCAGTACTTC. As protein: CVSTHRTSGIIAKNIQYF. The chain combines TRBV28 with TRBJ2-4, with 12 bases lining up with TRBD2. Germline CDR1 and CDR2: MDHEN and SYDVKM. The length of the CDR3 is 18 residues.

On this clonotype itself: This likely comes from a read error, as the CDR3 has no conserved phenylalanine or tryptophan at its end. This chain connects TRBV5-4 to TRBJ1-4, with unresolved D. Per the germline V gene, CDR1 is SGHNT and CDR2 is YYREEE (reference sequence). V was trimmed by 1 base and J by 13 bases, leaving 20 bases between them. The CDR3 has 15 residues. Here the CDR3 reads CASSLSPSSGEGLFL. The DNA for the CDR3 is TGTGCCAGCAGCTTGAGTCCTTCGTCGGGTGAAGGACTGTTTTTA.

This clonotype was picked up a small number of times. A junction boundary mismatches the germline segment, possibly from a read error. The chain employs TRBV28 and TRBJ1-1; D gene unclear. Germline CDR1 MDHEN, CDR2 SYDVKM. The CDR3 extends over 15 amino acids. DNA of the CDR3: TGTGCCAGCGGTTTATTGCCTCCTACCTACACCGAAGCTTACTTT. Its translation is CASGLLPPTYTEAYF.

Remarks on this clonotype: One junction end disagrees with the germline gene, perhaps due to a read error. The chain couples TRBV29-1 to TRBJ1-6; the match to TRBD1 covers 10 bases. Germline values: CDR1 SQVTM, CDR2 ANQGSEA. The CDR3 covers 12 residues. CDR3 DNA sequence: TGCAGCGTCGGACAGGGGGGCTCACCCATCTACTTT. This sequence encodes CSVGQGGSPIYF.

This clonotype was recorded a few times. This sequence may be a read error, since a much larger clone differs from it by one base. This chain uses TRBV7-8 with TRBJ2-7; D may be TRBD1 (6 bases). Germline V lookup: CDR1 SGHVS, CDR2 FQNEAQ. This CDR3 has 14 amino acids. The DNA of the CDR3 is TGTACCAGCAGCTTAAGGACAGCGTCCTACGAGCAGTACTTC. Protein: CTSSLRTASYEQYF.

The chain joins TRBV7-8 to TRBJ2-5, with 7 positions matching TRBD2. V shed 4 bases and J 2 bases; nucleotides not matched to a gene: 4. Germline assignment: CDR1 SGHVS and CDR2 FQNEAQ. The CDR3 consists of 14 residues. CDR3 DNA: TGTGCCAGCAGCTCTGGAGCGGGGCAAGAGACCCAGTACTTC. Translation: CASSSGAGQETQYF.

The chain links TRBV4-3 to TRBJ2-2; D not certain. This CDR3 is 18 amino acids long. Per germline, CDR1 LGHNA and CDR2 YSLEER. V dropped 1 base and J dropped 6 bases, with 21 bases sitting between them. Here the CDR3 reads CASSQVAISRAYAGELFF. The CDR3, as DNA: TGCGCCAGCAGCCAAGTAGCAATCTCTCGCGCTTACGCCGGGGAGCTGTTTTTT.

The table lists this clonotype with a few counts. One end of the junction varies from germline; a read error may be responsible. The CDR3 protein is CASSLDPSGVTETFF. CDR3 DNA: TGTGCCAGCAGCTTGGATCCCTCAGGGGTAACTGAAACTTTCTTT. This chain joins TRBV11-2 and TRBJ1-1, with D possibly TRBD1 on 6 matching bases. The CDR3 has 15 residues. Germline V gene data show CDR1 as SGHAT and CDR2 as FQNNGV.

On this clonotype: The junction does not match germline at one end; this may be a read error. The chain links TRBV11-2 to TRBJ2-1; 8 positions match TRBD2. The CDR3 is 18 residues long. Germline loops: CDR1 SGHAT, CDR2 FQNNGV. CDR3 bases: TGTTCCAGCAACTTAGGAATGGGACTAGTGGGGGCTAACAATGAGCAGTTCTTC. Translation gives CSSNLGMGLVGANNEQFF.

This clonotype showed up just once. One end of the junction is discordant with germline, which a read error may explain. The chain joins TRBV10-3 to TRBJ2-3; D might be TRBD1 (5 bases). The CDR3 runs 15 residues. Germline CDR1 is ENHRY and CDR2 is SYGVKD. The CDR3 DNA follows: TGTACCATCTCCTACTCAGGGTCGAATCTAAATACGCAGTATTTT. It encodes CTISYSGSNLNTQYF.

In the case of this clonotype: Germline is not matched at one junction end, which may reflect a read error. This chain links TRBV6-1 with TRBJ2-2; weak D call: TRBD2 (5 bases). The length of the CDR3 is 14 residues. CDR1 MNHNS and CDR2 SASEGT come from the germline V gene. The CDR3 sequence is CASSYYMNTGDLFF. CDR3 bases: TGCGCCAGCAGTTATTACATGAACACCGGGGATCTGTTTTTT.

This clonotype was observed many times. The CDR3 region has the DNA TGTGCCAGCAAAAGACAGGACTATGGCTACACCTTC. Translating it yields CASKRQDYGYTF. The chain joins TRBV6-5 to TRBJ1-2; D might be TRBD1 (6 bases). The CDR3 has 12 amino acids. Germline V gene lookup returns CDR1 MNHEY and CDR2 SVGAGI. V was trimmed by 7 bases and J by 3 bases, leaving 9 bases between them.

On this clonotype: The junction departs from germline at one end; a sequencing error may be responsible. V gene TRBV10-1 combines with J gene TRBJ1-1; D gene unclear. The CDR3 is 13 residues long. CDR1 is WNHNN, CDR2 SYGVQD, per germline (reference sequence). In DNA, the CDR3 is TGCGCCGGCAGGAGCGGAGGTGGCATTGAAGCTTTCTTT. It encodes CAGRSGGGIEAFF.

A note on this clonotype: An end of the junction differs from the germline gene, which may be a read error. The chain carries TRBV11-1 and TRBJ2-2; 7 nucleotides agree with TRBD1. The germline CDR1 and CDR2 sequences are SGHAT and FQDESV (reference sequence). The CDR3 runs to 16 residues. CDR3 DNA: TGTGCCGGCAGCGCCTGTACAGGGGTGAACACCGGGGAGCTGTTCTTT. Translation: CAGSACTGVNTGELFF.

V and J are TRBV7-2 and TRBJ1-1; D is undetermined. Between the trimmed V and J ends, which lost 2 bases and 6 bases, there was a span of 13 bases. Germline V gene lookup returns CDR1 SGHTA and CDR2 FQGNSA. The CDR3 consists of 14 residues. In DNA, the CDR3 is TGTGCCAGCAGCTTATCGGTGGCATCGCCTGAAGCTTTCTTT. Protein sequence: CASSLSVASPEAFF.

As concerns this clonotype: Germline and junction disagree at one end, which may indicate a read error. This chain uses TRBV4-3 with TRBJ2-6, with TRBD1 as a possible D gene (6 bases). This CDR3 region has 17 residues. Germline V gene sequence: CDR1 LGHNA, CDR2 YSLEER. CDR3 coding DNA: TGCGCCAGCAGCCGAGGACATGAGAGCTCTGGGGGCAACGTGCTGACTTTC. This gives the protein CASSRGHESSGGNVLTF.

Note on this clonotype: The junction and the germline gene differ at one end; a read error may be behind it. The J gene is TRBJ1-1, the V gene TRBV4-3; a possible D gene is TRBD1 (5 bases). The CDR3 totals 13 residues. From germline, CDR1 is LGHNA and CDR2 YSLEER. CDR3 sequence (DNA): TGCACCAGCAGCCCCACCATCGGGGGTGAAGCTTTCTTT. Translation gives CTSSPTIGGEAFF.

The chain carries TRBV12-3 or TRBV12-4 and TRBJ2-7; 9 nucleotides match TRBD1. The length of the CDR3 is 14 residues. The trim removed 9 bases at V and 3 bases at J, leaving 9 bases unmatched. The CDR3 region is CARRSGTGRYEQYF. CDR3 coding DNA: TGTGCCAGGCGTTCCGGGACAGGGCGCTACGAGCAGTACTTC.

Concerning this clonotype: The germline gene is not matched at one end of the junction; a read error may be the cause. This chain connects TRBV29-1 to TRBJ1-2; D gene ambiguous. Germline values: CDR1 SQVTM, CDR2 ANQGSEA. CDR3 length: 12 amino acids. This CDR3 is CSVDPDQEGYSF. DNA of the CDR3: TGCAGCGTTGATCCTGACCAGGAAGGCTACAGCTTC.

With regard to this clonotype: A junction boundary mismatches the germline segment, possibly from a read error. CDR3: CSVGPDGTGFEVLF. The CDR3 DNA sequence: TGCAGCGTTGGTCCTGATGGGACAGGGTTTGAAGTTCTCTTT. The gene calls are TRBV29-1 and TRBJ1-1, with 9 positions matching TRBD1. CDR3 size: 14 residues. The germline V gene encodes CDR1 SQVTM and CDR2 ANQGSEA.

This chain connects TRBV6-6 to TRBJ2-7; tentatively, D is TRBD1 (6 bases). The germline CDR1 and CDR2 sequences are MNHNY and SVGAGI (reference sequence). The CDR3 is 15 residues long. V lost 7 bases to trimming and J lost 2 bases, with 18 bases between them. The CDR3 reads CASILTGSTPYEQYF. The CDR3 DNA follows: TGTGCCAGCATATTAACAGGGAGCACGCCCTACGAGCAGTACTTC.

The chain has TRBV28 and TRBJ1-2; D not resolved. Germline-derived CDR1 and CDR2 are MDHEN and SYDVKM. The CDR3 runs to 15 residues. CDR3 in amino acids: CVCIQGIGNSYGYTF. DNA for the CDR3: TGTGTCTGCATTCAAGGGATCGGTAATAGCTATGGCTACACCTTC.